This TCR beta chain was documented in a study of metastatic and nonmetastatic thyroid tumors. Looking at the study overall: Repertoires from malignant and benign thyroid patients were compared across blood and tumor or nodule tissue.

Study-level results: Malignant tumors reportedly showed significantly higher TCR beta diversity than benign nodules in both blood and tumor.

The authors' processing: Built for papillary thyroid cancer, a distant-metastasis classifier drew on CDR3 differences across clinicopathological groups. From the PCR reads, TCRdb re-called clones with MiXCR. The V and J calls reflect TCRdb's pipeline rather than the authors' work. Here the sample spans 8,000 to 8,500 clones, over 35% being singletons. This clone has a handful of counts. Its target is unknown. A junction end diverges from the germline sequence, so it may reflect a read error. The entire patient cohort was treatment-naive prior to thyroid surgery. This clonotype was obtained from a male donor with papillary thyroid cancer or a benign thyroid nodule (not recorded which). Some clones in this sample may be carry-over from other donors' samples. Sequencing was done on a sample of tumor tissue.

The CDR3 sequence: CASMSRDHNEKPFF. In nucleotides, the CDR3 is TGTGCCAGCATGTCCCGGGATCATAATGAAAAACCGTTTTTT. The chain uses TRBV12-3 or TRBV12-4 and TRBJ1-4, with no clear D. CDR3 length: 14 residues.